What follows are 16 T cell receptor beta chains derived from one specimen sequenced in a study of cytomegalovirus exposure and HLA in healthy donors (dated by TCRdb to the late 2010s). Library construction relied on the immunoSEQ multiplex PCR assay. For the multiplex PCR, a mixture combining 60 forward primers for TCR Vbeta segments and 13 reverse primers for TCR Jbeta segments was used. The immuneACCESS repertoire file appears here via TCRdb, limited to in-frame rearrangements. These files lack a portion of the clones; in checked studies, under half of the deficit traces to unresolved V genes, and the cause of the others is not known. Recorded for this sample are approximately 120,000 clones; 70% to 80% of them occurred a single time. The top ten clones comprise around 1.2% of the sample. Sequenced sample: PBMCs. The receptors shown here come from a man aged 45 to 65 in good health and CMV-seronegative.

The V call is TRBV7-9, the J call TRBJ1-5; weak D call: TRBD1 (6 bases). V was pared by 4 bases and J by 4 bases, with 17 bases between. CDR1 is SEHNR and CDR2 is FQNEAQ in the germline V gene (reference sequence). This CDR3 is built from 16 residues. CDR3 protein: CASSSSTGTFNQPQHF. In nucleotides, the CDR3 is TGTGCCAGCAGCTCCTCGACCGGGACATTTAATCAGCCCCAGCATTTT.

The rearrangement links TRBV18 to TRBJ2-5, with D maybe TRBD1 (6 bases). CDR3 size: 14 residues. The germline V and J ends were trimmed by 4 bases and 2 bases, with 11 bases remaining between them. Germline V gene data show CDR1 as KGHSH and CDR2 as LQKENI. CDR3 nucleotide sequence: TGTGCCAGCTCACGGGACACCGAGCAAGAGACCCAGTACTTC. This translates into CASSRDTEQETQYF.

This clone has a single count. V and J are TRBV5-1 and TRBJ2-5; weak D call: TRBD2 (5 bases). The CDR3 contains 15 residues. Germline V gives CDR1 SGHRS, CDR2 YFSETQ. V was clipped by 0 bases and J by 1 base, with 10 bases between them. In DNA, the CDR3 is TGCGCCAGCAGCTTGGTCGGGGTGTCCCAAGAGACCCAGTACTTC. Its translation is CASSLVGVSQETQYF.

This clone was picked up one time. This sequence joins TRBV6-6 and TRBJ2-7; maybe TRBD2 (5 bases). Germline V gene lookup returns CDR1 MNHNY and CDR2 SVGAGI (reference sequence). The CDR3 loop spans 16 amino acids. V gave up 2 bases and J gave up 0 bases, with 14 bases separating them. Written as DNA, the CDR3 is TGTGCCAGCAGTTACGATCCGGGAATGAGCTCCTACGAGCAGTACTTC. This gives the protein CASSYDPGMSSYEQYF.

V gene TRBV28 combines with J gene TRBJ2-3; D is unclear. CDR1 is MDHEN, CDR2 SYDVKM, per germline. This CDR3 has 16 residues. V lost 6 bases and J lost 0, with 16 bases in between. DNA for the CDR3: TGTGCCAGCAGGAGTCGCACCCGTTCTAGCACAGATACGCAGTATTTT. This translates into CASRSRTRSSTDTQYF.

The chain links TRBV7-9 to TRBJ1-5; 8 bases align to TRBD1. The J segment lost 4 bases and the V segment lost 5 bases, leaving 7 bases of the junction unmatched. Germline-derived CDR1 and CDR2 are SEHNR and FQNEAQ (reference sequence). The CDR3 contains 15 residues. The CDR3 region is CASSPGTGKNQPQHF. Here the CDR3 DNA reads TGTGCCAGCAGCCCCGGGACAGGAAAAAATCAGCCCCAGCATTTT.

The V gene is TRBV5-1, the J gene TRBJ2-7; TRBD1 matches 7 bases. J lost 2 bases, V lost 0 bases, and 2 bases had no gene match. The CDR3 length is 14 residues. Per germline, CDR1 SGHRS and CDR2 YFSETQ. The CDR3, as DNA: TGCGCCAGCAGCTTGGAGGGACAGACCTACGAGCAGTACTTC. This encodes CASSLEGQTYEQYF.

This chain links TRBV10-1 with TRBJ2-6; 14 bases align to TRBD2. The germline gives CDR1 WNHNN, CDR2 SYGVQD (reference sequence). Losses at the gene ends were 6 bases for V and 0 bases for J; bases not matched to a gene: 10. The CDR3 has 20 amino acids. This CDR3 reads CASRGTSGSSGPSGANVLTF. CDR3 DNA: TGCGCCAGCAGGGGGACTAGCGGGAGTTCGGGCCCCTCTGGGGCCAACGTCCTGACTTTC.

The chain recombines TRBV11-2 with TRBJ2-1; 12 positions agree with TRBD2. The CDR3 has 15 residues. After removal of 5 bases from V and 11 bases from J, the junction contained 10 bases not matched to a gene. The germline V gene has CDR1 SGHAT and CDR2 FQNNGV. The CDR3 protein is CASSLAGGRVQQQFF. DNA for the CDR3: TGTGCCAGCAGCCTAGCGGGAGGGAGGGTTCAGCAGCAGTTCTTC.

This clone was counted a few times. V is TRBV18 and J is TRBJ1-1; D is uncertain. The V end lost 5 bases, the J end lost 1 base, and 8 bases lay between the germline ends. Germline V gene lookup returns CDR1 KGHSH and CDR2 LQKENI. This CDR3 has 13 residues. The CDR3 DNA reads TGTGCCAGCTCAAGGAACAGGAACACTGAAGCTTTCTTT. This codes for CASSRNRNTEAFF.

The gene calls are TRBV29-1 and TRBJ2-5, with D possibly TRBD1 on 5 matching bases. V lost 7 bases and J 5 bases, leaving 14 bases between the germline ends. This CDR3 is built from 12 residues. The germline CDR1 and CDR2 sequences are SQVTM and ANQGSEA. CDR3 protein: CSAYRIRETQYF. CDR3 bases: TGCAGCGCTTACAGGATTCGCGAGACCCAGTACTTC.

This chain uses TRBV10-3 with TRBJ1-3, with a weak D call TRBD1 (6 bases). Germline lookup yields CDR1 ENHRY and CDR2 SYGVKD. V gave up 7 bases and J gave up 1 base, with 11 bases separating them. The CDR3 loop spans 14 amino acids. DNA of the CDR3: TGTGCCATCAAGGACAGCCCGTCTGGAAACACCATATATTTT. Translating it yields CAIKDSPSGNTIYF.

A single count supports this clone. V and J are TRBV5-1 and TRBJ2-1, with 8 nucleotides matching TRBD2. The trim removed 4 bases at V and 4 bases at J, leaving 7 bases unmatched. Germline values: CDR1 SGHRS, CDR2 YFSETQ. The CDR3 contains 15 residues. Here the CDR3 reads CASSPMAGGYNEQFF. CDR3 nucleotides: TGCGCCAGCAGCCCAATGGCGGGAGGTTACAATGAGCAGTTCTTC.

The chain links TRBV7-2 to TRBJ1-1; perhaps TRBD1 as D (5 bases). The CDR3 has 15 residues. Germline V gene sequence: CDR1 SGHTA, CDR2 FQGNSA. Trimming took off 5 bases at V and 3 bases at J, with 16 bases between the two ends. CDR3 nucleotide sequence: TGTGCCAGCAGCCTTAGGGGCGACGGCTACACTGAAGCTTTCTTT. This gives the protein CASSLRGDGYTEAFF.

The chain joins TRBV19 to TRBJ2-2; 7 positions match TRBD2. The CDR3 length is 14 residues. Germline lookup yields CDR1 LNHDA and CDR2 SQIVND (reference sequence). V lost 9 bases and J lost 5; bases outside the gene matches: 9. The CDR3 sequence: CASGPSGGTGELFF. The DNA of the CDR3 is TGTGCCAGCGGGCCTAGCGGTGGGACCGGGGAGCTGTTTTTT.

In this sample, this clone turned up once. The rearrangement links TRBV5-1 to TRBJ2-7; 9 bases align to TRBD1. V shed 2 bases, J shed 3 bases, and the junction held 3 bases outside the gene matches. Per germline, CDR1 SGHRS and CDR2 YFSETQ. The CDR3 covers 14 residues. The CDR3 region has the DNA TGCGCCAGCAGCTTTGACAGGGGGGTCTACGAGCAGTACTTC. It yields the protein CASSFDRGVYEQYF. Full variable domain (remainder filled in from reference TRBV5-1 and TRBJ2-7): KAGVTQTPRYLIKTRGQQVTLSCSPISGHRSVSWYQQTPGQGLQFLFEYFSETQRNKGNFPGRFSGRQFSNSRSEMNVSTLELGDSALYLCASSFDRGVYEQYFGPGTRLTVT.